Shown below are 5 T cell receptor beta chains from a single sample sequenced in a study of T cell responses to AZD1222 COVID-19 vaccine. Clones were sequenced by immunoSEQ multiplex PCR, and TCRdb holds only the in-frame ones, with some missing. Seen here are approximately 150,000 clones, about 89% observed once, and the top ten hold around 1.2%. The material sequenced was peripheral blood, taken 28 days after the second AZD1222 dose. The receptor set was obtained from an adult who received the AZD1222 COVID-19 vaccine.

The chain recombines TRBV2 with TRBJ2-1; D is undetermined. Germline CDR1 and CDR2: SNHLY and FYNNEI. This CDR3 has 15 residues. Trimming removed 6 bases from V and 9 bases from J, with 21 bases in between. CDR3 DNA sequence: TGTGCCAGCAGCTTAGATAGGGTGAGCTCGGGTGAGCAGTTCTTC. It translates to CASSLDRVSSGEQFF.

Comment on this clone: Other nucleotide sequences in the sample specify the same CDR3. The V gene is TRBV14, the J gene TRBJ2-7; D is uncertain. This CDR3 contains 14 residues. Per the germline V gene, CDR1 is SGHDN and CDR2 is FVKESK. Trimming removed 1 base at V and 0 bases at J, with 7 bases between. In nucleotides, the CDR3 is TGTGCCAGCAGCCAAGGCAGAGCCTCCTACGAGCAGTACTTC. Its protein product is CASSQGRASYEQYF.

The chain is built from TRBV28 and TRBJ1-2; maybe TRBD1 (5 bases). In germline, CDR1 is MDHEN, CDR2 SYDVKM. This CDR3 comprises 15 residues. Trimming pared 10 bases from V and 3 bases from J, leaving 21 bases between. This CDR3 reads CATNGQGRLDYGYTF. CDR3 sequence (DNA): TGTGCCACCAACGGGCAGGGCCGGCTGGACTATGGCTACACCTTC.

This chain connects TRBV18 to TRBJ2-5; D possibly corresponds to TRBD2 (6 bases). Germline-derived CDR1 and CDR2 are KGHSH and LQKENI. V was trimmed by 3 bases and J by 4 bases, leaving 9 bases between them. The CDR3 has 13 residues. In DNA, the CDR3 is TGTGCCAGCTCACCGGGAGGAGGAGAGACCCAGTACTTC. It is translated as CASSPGGGETQYF.

The chain employs TRBV5-5 and TRBJ2-1; weak D call: TRBD2 (5 bases). In germline, CDR1 is SGHKS, CDR2 YYEKEE (reference sequence). Trimming left V 4 bases short and J 3 bases short, with 17 bases between. CDR3 length: 16 residues. CDR3 in amino acids: CASSMGDRGYYNEQFF. DNA for the CDR3: TGTGCCAGCAGCATGGGAGACCGTGGTTACTACAATGAGCAGTTCTTC.